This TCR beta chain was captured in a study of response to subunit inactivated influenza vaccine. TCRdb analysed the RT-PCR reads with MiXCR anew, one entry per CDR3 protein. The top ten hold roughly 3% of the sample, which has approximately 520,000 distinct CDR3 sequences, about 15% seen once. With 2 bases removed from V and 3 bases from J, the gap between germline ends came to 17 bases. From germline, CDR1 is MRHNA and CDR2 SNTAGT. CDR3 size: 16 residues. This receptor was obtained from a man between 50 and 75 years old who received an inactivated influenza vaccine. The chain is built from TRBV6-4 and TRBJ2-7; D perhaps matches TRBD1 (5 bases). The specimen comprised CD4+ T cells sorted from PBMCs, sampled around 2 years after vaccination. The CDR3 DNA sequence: TGTGCCAGCAGTGACCCGAAGGGTCGACAGAACTACGAGCAGTACTTC. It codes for CASSDPKGRQNYEQYF.